This T cell receptor (beta chain) was retrieved from a study of a mutant IDH1 vaccine in newly diagnosed glioma (dated by TCRdb to the early 2020s). About the study as a whole: Patients received eight vaccinations in weeks 1, 3, 5, 7, 11, 15, 19 and 23, corresponding to visits V03 through V10. Vaccination started 4-6 weeks after radiotherapy alone, or was given together with temozolomide cycles in the groups whose treatment included chemotherapy. Of the roughly 31 treated patients, approximately 62% were male and about 40% were female, and the mean age was 40.4 years. Prior to enrollment, patients had been given standard therapy consisting of radiotherapy alone, temozolomide alone, or radiochemotherapy with temozolomide, with the combination given to most patients. Peripheral blood samples were drawn at six visits, namely V03 (baseline), V05, V07, V10, V12 and V13. For exploratory analyses, longitudinal TCRB deep sequencing was carried out in around 26 treated patients wherever samples were available.

V sheds 6 bases and J sheds 1 base, leaving 9 bases between their ends. CDR1 MNHNY and CDR2 SVGAGI were looked up in the germline V gene (reference sequence). Including cysteine and phenylalanine, the CDR3 has 14 amino acids. Here the CDR3 DNA is all that survives: 42 bases in frame from base 1. Concerning this clone itself: The clone's antigen remains unknown. No much larger clone exists at a distance of one base, and base qualities are not known.

Paper-wide results and their limitations: According to the authors, sample limitations meant that analyses of patient blood samples could not be reproduced. Availability determined which PBMC samples were chosen for TCRB deep sequencing. Pseudoprogression seemed to be unrelated to changes in the top peripheral T cell clonotypes found by TCRB sequencing. Immune responses induced by the vaccine were seen in around 93% of patients across multiple MHC alleles.

The label giving this sample's time point can be read as: week 11, during vaccination. Every vaccine dose consisted of 300 ug of a 20-mer mutant IDH1 peptide in Montanide, administered subcutaneously together with topical imiquimod. Donors had newly diagnosed WHO grade 3 or 4 IDH1-mutant astrocytomas with loss of nuclear ATRX. The samples were drawn from NOA16, a multicentre, single-arm, open-label phase I trial in Germany that tested a mutant IDH1 peptide vaccine in humans for the first time. Genomic DNA for TCRB sequencing was isolated from EDTA blood with the DNeasy Blood and Tissue Kit. Library generation was performed with the immunoSEQ multiplex PCR assay. Rearranged TCR beta chain sequences were amplified using the hsTCRB Kit according to the manufacturer's protocol. TCRB libraries were sequenced on an Illumina MiSeq. On the authors' methods: The proprietary platform of the kit vendor was used for demultiplexing, trimming and gene mapping. TCRdb obtained this table from immuneACCESS and retained in-frame rearrangements with V and J assigned. These tables miss some clones; where compared with another copy, unresolved V genes account for less than half of the shortfall, and the remainder is unexplained. V and J calls and clone size are given by that table; D and trimming were obtained from the DNA. The sample table lists 95,000 to 120,000 clones, 90% of them with a count of one. More than 0.55% of the sample goes to the ten largest clones.

The clonotype originates from a woman aged 45-65 years with glioma. The rearrangement joined TRBV6-6 to TRBJ2-2; a confident D gene designation cannot be given. This sample comprised PBMCs, obtained from a glioma patient whose treatment included an IDH1 peptide vaccine. The CDR3 loop reads CASRIHLNTGELFF. The DNA is TGTGCCAGCAGGATTCACTTGAACACCGGGGAGCTGTTTTTT.